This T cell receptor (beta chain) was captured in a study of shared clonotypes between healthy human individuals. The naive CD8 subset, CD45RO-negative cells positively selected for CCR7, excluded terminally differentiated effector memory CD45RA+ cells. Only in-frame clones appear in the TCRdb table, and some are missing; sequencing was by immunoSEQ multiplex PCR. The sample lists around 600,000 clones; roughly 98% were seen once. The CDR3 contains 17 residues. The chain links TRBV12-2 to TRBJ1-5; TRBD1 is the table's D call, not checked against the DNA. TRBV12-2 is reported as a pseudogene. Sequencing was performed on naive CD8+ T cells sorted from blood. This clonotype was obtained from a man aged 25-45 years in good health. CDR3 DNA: TGTGCAAGTCGCTTAGACGCGCAGGGGGCGCGTCGGCAGCCCCAGCATTTT. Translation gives CASRLDAQGARRQPQHF.